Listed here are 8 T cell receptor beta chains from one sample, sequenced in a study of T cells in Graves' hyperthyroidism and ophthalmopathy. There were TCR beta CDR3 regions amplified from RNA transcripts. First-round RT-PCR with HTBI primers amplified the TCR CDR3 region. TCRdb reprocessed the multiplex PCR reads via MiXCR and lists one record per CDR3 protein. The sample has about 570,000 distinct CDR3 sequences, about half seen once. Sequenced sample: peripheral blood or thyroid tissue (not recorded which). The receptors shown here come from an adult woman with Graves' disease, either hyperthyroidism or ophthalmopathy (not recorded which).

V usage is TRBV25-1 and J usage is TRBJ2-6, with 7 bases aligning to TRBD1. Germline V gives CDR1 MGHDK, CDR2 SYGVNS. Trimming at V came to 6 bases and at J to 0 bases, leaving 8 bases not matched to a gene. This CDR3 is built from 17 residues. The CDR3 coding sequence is TGTGCCAGCAGGAGGACAGGCAGTTTCTCTGGGGCCAACGTCCTGACTTTC. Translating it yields CASRRTGSFSGANVLTF.

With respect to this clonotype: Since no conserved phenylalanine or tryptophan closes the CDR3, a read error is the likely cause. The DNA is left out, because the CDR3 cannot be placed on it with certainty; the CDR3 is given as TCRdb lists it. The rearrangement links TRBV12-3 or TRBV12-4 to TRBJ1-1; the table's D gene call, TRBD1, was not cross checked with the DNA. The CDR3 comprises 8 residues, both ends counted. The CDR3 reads CASSLVRQ.

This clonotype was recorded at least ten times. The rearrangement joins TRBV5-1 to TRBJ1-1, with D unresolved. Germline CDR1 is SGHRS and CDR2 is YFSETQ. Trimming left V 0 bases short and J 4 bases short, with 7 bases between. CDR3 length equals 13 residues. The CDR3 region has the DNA TGCGCCAGCAGCTTGGAAGGAGGCACTGAAGCTTTCTTT. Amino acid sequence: CASSLEGGTEAFF.

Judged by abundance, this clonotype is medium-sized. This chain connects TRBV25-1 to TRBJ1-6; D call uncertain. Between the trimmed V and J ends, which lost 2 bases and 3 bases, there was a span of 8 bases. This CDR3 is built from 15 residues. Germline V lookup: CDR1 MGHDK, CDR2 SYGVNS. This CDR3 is CASSESGLYNSPLHF. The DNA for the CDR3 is TGTGCCAGCAGTGAAAGCGGGCTCTATAATTCACCCCTCCACTTT. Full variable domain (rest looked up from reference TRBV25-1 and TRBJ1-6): EADIYQTPRYLVIGTGKKITLECSQTMGHDKMYWYQQDPGMELHLIHYSYGVNSTEKGDLSSESTVSRIRTEHFPLTLESARPSHTSQYLCASSESGLYNSPLHFGNGTRLTVT.

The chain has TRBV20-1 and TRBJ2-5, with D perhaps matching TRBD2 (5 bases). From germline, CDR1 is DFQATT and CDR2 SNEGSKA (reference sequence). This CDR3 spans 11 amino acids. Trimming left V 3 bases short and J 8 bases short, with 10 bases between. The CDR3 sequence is CSASGIGTQYF. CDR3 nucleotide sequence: TGCAGTGCTAGCGGGATCGGTACCCAGTACTTC.

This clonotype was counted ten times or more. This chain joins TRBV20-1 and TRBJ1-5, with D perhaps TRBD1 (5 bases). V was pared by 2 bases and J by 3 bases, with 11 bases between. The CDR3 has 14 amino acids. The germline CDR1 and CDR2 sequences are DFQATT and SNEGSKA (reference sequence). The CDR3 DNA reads TGCAGTGCTAGACGGGGGGTTGTCAATCAGCCCCAGCATTTT. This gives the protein CSARRGVVNQPQHF.

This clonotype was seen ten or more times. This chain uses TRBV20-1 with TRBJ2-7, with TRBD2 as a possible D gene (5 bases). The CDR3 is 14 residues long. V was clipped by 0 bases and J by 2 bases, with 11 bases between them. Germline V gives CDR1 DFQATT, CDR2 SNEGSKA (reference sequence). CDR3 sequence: CSARDRAAAYEQYF. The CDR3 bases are TGCAGTGCTAGAGATAGAGCGGCAGCCTACGAGCAGTACTTC.

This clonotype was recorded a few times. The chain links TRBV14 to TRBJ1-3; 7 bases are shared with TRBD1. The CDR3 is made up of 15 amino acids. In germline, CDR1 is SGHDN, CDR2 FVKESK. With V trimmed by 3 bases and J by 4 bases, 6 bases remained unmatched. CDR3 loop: CASSQGPGQGNTIYF. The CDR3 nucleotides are TGTGCCAGCAGCCAGGGACCGGGACAGGGAAACACCATATATTTT.